This record concerns one TCR beta chain sequence. The repertoire was sequenced with immunoSEQ multiplex PCR; TCRdb's copy has only in-frame clones and lacks some. The table includes about 40,000 clones, around nine tenths detected once. This record comes from a study of T cell changes during pregnancy in multiple sclerosis. The CDR3 covers 15 residues. Trimming removed 0 bases from V and 9 bases from J, with 17 bases in between. Germline values: CDR1 MGHRA, CDR2 YSYEKL. Sequenced material: CD8+ T cells from peripheral blood mononuclear cells, taken in the first trimester of pregnancy. The rearrangement links TRBV4-1 to TRBJ2-5; possible D gene TRBD2, 7 bases. This TCR derives from a female donor with multiple sclerosis, enrolled in a pregnancy study. The CDR3 coding sequence is TGCGCCAGCAGCCAAGAAGCGGACCGAGGGGGGGCCCAGTACTTC. The encoded protein is CASSQEADRGGAQYF.